The sequence of this T cell receptor beta chain was determined in a study of molecular identifiers for immune sequencing clone quantification. Study findings and constraints: The sizes of highly expanded clones could be underestimated when identical TCR molecules share a barcode. Clones above 20 RNA copies held over 99% of effector molecules, under 1% in naive cells.

Germline trimming cut 5 bases from V and 2 bases from J; bases unmatched to any gene: 12. This CDR3 is built from 16 residues. Previously described methods and listed TCR primers were used for bulk TCR libraries. TCRdb redid the calling of the PCR reads with MiXCR, one entry per CDR3 protein. Here the sample spans 600,000 to 650,000 distinct CDR3 sequences, just under 20% being singletons. Comment on this clonotype: Its antigen is unidentified.

Sorting isolated naive CD8 T cells as CD8+CD4-CCR7+CD45RA+ events. Sequencing was performed on naive CD8+ T cells from blood, with Jurkat cell RNA spiked in. Specified subset: FACS-sorted CD8+CD4-CCR7+CD45RA+ naive T cells. This chain connects TRBV12-3 or TRBV12-4 to TRBJ2-7, with 7 bases lining up with TRBD2. The sequence derives from a human donor in good health. Some libraries in this study had Jurkat cell RNA spiked in. The chain's CDR3 is CASSPPLTSSTYEQYF. The DNA of the CDR3 is TGTGCCAGCAGTCCACCCCTGACTAGCAGCACCTACGAGCAGTACTTC.